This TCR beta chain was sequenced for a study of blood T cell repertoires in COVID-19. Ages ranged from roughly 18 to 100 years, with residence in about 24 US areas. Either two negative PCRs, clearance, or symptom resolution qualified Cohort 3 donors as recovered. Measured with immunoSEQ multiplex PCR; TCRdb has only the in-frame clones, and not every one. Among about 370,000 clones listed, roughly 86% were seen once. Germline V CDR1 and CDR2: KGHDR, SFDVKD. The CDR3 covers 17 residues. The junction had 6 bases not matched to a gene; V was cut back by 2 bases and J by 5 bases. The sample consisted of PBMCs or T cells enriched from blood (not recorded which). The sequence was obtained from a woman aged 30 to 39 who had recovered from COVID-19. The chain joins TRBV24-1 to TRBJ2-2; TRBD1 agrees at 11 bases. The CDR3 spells CATSDSDRGLITGELFF. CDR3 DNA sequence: TGTGCCACCAGTGATTCGGACAGGGGGCTTATAACCGGGGAGCTGTTTTTT.